This TCR beta chain was found in a study of cytomegalovirus exposure and HLA in healthy donors. Vbeta (60) and Jbeta (13) primers were used in the PCR. Per the study methods: Later work found 65 million to 90 million unique TCR beta chains, with roughly 11 million shared. Profiled with immunoSEQ multiplex PCR; TCRdb holds only in-frame clones, not every one. V and J calls and clone size are as listed in that table; D and trimming were resolved from the DNA. The sample consists of about 120,000 clones, roughly 76% of them appearing once. As concerns this clone: Its specificity is unknown.

The CDR3 covers 15 residues. The junction had 7 bases not matched to a gene; V was cut back by 3 bases and J by 4 bases. Germline assignment: CDR1 SGHNT and CDR2 YYREEE (reference sequence). Study-wide findings and caveats: High sensitivity and specificity were reportedly achieved when the classifier diagnosed cytomegalovirus status.

The sequence came from a woman in her 50s in good health and CMV-seronegative. What was sequenced was PBMCs. The chain employs TRBV5-4 and TRBJ2-7; TRBD1 aligns across 10 bases. CDR3 bases: TGTGCCAGCAGCTCCCCGGGACAGGGGACTTACGAGCAGTACTTC. It codes for CASSSPGQGTYEQYF.